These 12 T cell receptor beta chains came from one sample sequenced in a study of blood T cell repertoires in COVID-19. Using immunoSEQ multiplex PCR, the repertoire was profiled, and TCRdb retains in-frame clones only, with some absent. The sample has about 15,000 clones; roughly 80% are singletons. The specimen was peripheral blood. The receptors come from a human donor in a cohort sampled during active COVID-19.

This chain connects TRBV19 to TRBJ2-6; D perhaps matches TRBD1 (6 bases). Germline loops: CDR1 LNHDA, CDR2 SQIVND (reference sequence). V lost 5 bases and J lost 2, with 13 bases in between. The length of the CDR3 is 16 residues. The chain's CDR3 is CASSGLQGTGANVLTF. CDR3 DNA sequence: TGTGCCAGTAGTGGCCTACAGGGCACTGGGGCCAACGTCCTGACTTTC.

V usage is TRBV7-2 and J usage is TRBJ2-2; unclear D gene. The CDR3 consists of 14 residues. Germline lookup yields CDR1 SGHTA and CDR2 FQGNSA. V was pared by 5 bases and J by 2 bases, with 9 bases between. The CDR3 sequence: CASSGQINTGELFF. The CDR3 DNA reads TGTGCCAGCAGCGGGCAGATCAACACCGGGGAGCTGTTTTTT.

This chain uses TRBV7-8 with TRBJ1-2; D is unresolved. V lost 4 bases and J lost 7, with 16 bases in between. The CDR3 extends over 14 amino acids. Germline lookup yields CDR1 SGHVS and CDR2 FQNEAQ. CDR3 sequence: CASSSREGSFGYTF. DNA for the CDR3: TGTGCCAGCAGCTCGAGGGAGGGATCGTTTGGCTACACCTTC.

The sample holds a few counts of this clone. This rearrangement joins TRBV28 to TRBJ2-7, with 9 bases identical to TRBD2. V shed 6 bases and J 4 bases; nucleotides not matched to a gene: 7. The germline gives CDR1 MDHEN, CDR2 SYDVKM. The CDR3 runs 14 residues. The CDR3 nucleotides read TGTGCCAGCAGCTTTAGCGGGAGTGGGTACGAGCAGTACTTC. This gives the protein CASSFSGSGYEQYF.

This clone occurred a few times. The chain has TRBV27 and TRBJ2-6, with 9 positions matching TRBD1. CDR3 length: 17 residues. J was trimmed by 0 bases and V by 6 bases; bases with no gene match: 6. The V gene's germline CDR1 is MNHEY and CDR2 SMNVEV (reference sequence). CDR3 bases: TGTGCCAGCAGGCCGGGACAGGGAATCTCTGGGGCCAACGTCCTGACTTTC. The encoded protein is CASRPGQGISGANVLTF.

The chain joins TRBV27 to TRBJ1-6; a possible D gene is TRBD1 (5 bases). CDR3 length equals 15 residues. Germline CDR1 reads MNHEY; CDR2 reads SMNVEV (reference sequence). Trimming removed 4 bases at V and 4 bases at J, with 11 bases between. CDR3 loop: CASSSTELYNSPLHF. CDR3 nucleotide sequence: TGTGCCAGCAGTTCGACAGAATTATATAATTCACCCCTCCACTTT.

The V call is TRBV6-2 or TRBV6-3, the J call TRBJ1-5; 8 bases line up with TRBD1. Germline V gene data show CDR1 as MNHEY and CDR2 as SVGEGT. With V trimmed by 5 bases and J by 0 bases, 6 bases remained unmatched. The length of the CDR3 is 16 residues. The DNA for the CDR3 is TGTGCCAGCAGTCCATACAGGGGGTATAGCAATCAGCCCCAGCATTTT. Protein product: CASSPYRGYSNQPQHF.

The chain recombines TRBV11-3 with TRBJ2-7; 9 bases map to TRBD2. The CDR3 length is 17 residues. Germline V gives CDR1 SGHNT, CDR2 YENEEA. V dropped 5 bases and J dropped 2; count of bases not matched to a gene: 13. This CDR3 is CASSPRGLASPTYEQYF. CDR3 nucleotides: TGTGCCAGCAGCCCTAGGGGACTAGCCTCCCCTACCTACGAGCAGTACTTC.

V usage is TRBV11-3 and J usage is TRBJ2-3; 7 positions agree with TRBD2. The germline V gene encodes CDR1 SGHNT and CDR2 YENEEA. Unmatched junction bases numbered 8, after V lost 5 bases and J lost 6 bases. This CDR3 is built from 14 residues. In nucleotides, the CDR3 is TGTGCCAGCAGCGATAGCGGGTCGGGGGATACGCAGTATTTT. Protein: CASSDSGSGDTQYF.

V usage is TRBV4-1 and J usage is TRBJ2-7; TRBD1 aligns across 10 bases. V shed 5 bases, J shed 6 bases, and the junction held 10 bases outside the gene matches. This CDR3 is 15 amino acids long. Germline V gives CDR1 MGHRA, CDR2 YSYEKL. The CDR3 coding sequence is TGCGCCAGCAGCTCGGTCTGGACAGGGGGTACCGAGCAGTACTTC. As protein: CASSSVWTGGTEQYF.

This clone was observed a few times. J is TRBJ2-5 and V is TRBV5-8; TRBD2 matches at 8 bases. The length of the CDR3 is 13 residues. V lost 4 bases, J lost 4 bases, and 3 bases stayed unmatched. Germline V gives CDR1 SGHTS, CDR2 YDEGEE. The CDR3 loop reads CASSPGLGETQYF. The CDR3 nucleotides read TGTGCCAGCAGCCCGGGACTAGGAGAGACCCAGTACTTC.

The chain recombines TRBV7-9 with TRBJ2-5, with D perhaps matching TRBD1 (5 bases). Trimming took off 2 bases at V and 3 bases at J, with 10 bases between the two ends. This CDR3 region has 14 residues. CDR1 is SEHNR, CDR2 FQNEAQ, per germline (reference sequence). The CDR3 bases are TGTGCCAGCAGCTTATCAGGGTGGGAAGAGACCCAGTACTTC. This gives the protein CASSLSGWEETQYF.